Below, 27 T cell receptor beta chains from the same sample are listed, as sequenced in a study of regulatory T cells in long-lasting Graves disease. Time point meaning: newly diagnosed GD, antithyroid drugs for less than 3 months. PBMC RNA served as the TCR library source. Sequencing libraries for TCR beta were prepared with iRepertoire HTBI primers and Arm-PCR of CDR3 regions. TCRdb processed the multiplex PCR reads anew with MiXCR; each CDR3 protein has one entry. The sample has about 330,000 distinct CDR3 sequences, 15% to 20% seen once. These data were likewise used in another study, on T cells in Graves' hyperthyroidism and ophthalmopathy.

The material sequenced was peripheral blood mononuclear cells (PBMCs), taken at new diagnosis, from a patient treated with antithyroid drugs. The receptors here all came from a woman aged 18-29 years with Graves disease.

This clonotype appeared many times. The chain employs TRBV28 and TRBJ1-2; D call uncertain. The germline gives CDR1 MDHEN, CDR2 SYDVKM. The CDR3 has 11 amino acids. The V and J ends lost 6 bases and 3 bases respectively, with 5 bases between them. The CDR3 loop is CASSNYYGYTF. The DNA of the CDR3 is TGTGCCAGCAGCAATTACTATGGCTACACCTTC.

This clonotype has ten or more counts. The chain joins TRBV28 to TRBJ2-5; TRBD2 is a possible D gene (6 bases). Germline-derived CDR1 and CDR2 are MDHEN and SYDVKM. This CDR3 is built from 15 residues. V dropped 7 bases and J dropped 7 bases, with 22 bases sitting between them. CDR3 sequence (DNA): TGTGCCAGCATACCCCGGGACTCATATTTGGGGACCCAGTACTTC. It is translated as CASIPRDSYLGTQYF.

CDR3 bases: TGTGCCAGCAGACCCGACAGGGGGAAGTCCTACGAGCAGTACTTC. Translation gives CASRPDRGKSYEQYF. The gene calls are TRBV2 and TRBJ2-7; 9 positions agree with TRBD1. Germline CDR1 is SNHLY and CDR2 is FYNNEI. The CDR3 totals 15 residues. With 6 bases clipped from V and 1 base from J, the junction kept 7 bases outside the gene matches.

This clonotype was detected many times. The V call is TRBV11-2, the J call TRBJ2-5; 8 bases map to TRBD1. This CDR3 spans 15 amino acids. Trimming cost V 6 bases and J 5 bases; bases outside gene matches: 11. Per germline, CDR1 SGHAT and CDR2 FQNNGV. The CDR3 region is CASSPGQGGSETQYF. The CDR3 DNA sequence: TGTGCCAGCAGTCCTGGACAGGGAGGCTCGGAGACCCAGTACTTC.

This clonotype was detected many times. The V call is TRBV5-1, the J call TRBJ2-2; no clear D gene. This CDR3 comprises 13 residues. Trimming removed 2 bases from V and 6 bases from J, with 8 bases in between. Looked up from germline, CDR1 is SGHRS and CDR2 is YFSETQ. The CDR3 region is CASSLRVPGELFF. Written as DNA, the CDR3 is TGCGCCAGCAGCTTACGGGTGCCCGGGGAGCTGTTTTTT.

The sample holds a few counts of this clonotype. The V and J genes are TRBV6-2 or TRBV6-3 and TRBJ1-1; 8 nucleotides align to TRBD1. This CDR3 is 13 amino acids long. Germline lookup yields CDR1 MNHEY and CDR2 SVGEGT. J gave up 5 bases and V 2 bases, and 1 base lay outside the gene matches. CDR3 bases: TGTGCCAGCAGTTACAGACAGGGGACTGAAGCTTTCTTT. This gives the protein CASSYRQGTEAFF.

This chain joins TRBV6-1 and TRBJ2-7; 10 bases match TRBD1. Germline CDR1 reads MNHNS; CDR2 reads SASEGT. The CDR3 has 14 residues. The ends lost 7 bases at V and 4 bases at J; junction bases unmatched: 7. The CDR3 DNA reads TGTGCCAGCAAAAGGACAGGGGGTGGGTACGAGCAGTACTTC. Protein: CASKRTGGGYEQYF.

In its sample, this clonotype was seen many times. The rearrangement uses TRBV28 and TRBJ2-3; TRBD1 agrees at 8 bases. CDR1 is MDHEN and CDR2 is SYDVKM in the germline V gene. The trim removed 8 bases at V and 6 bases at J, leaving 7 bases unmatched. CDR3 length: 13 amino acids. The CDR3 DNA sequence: TGTGCCAGCTCCGTGACAGGGGTTGATACGCAGTATTTT. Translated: CASSVTGVDTQYF.

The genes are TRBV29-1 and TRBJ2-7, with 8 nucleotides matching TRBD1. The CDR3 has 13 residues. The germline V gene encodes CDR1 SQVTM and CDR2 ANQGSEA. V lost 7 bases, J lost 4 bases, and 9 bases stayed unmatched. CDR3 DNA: TGCAGCGCCCGGGGACAGGACTCTTACGAGCAGTACTTC. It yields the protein CSARGQDSYEQYF.

Here the CDR3 DNA reads TGTGCCGGGACCCGGCAGGGCAGCTTCACCCTCCACTTT. Its translation: CAGTRQGSFTLHF. The chain joins TRBV5-6 to TRBJ1-6, with TRBD1 as a possible D gene (5 bases). Germline CDR1 is SGHDT and CDR2 is YYEEEE. The CDR3 has 13 residues. Deletions cut 10 bases from V and 14 bases from J, with 22 bases between.

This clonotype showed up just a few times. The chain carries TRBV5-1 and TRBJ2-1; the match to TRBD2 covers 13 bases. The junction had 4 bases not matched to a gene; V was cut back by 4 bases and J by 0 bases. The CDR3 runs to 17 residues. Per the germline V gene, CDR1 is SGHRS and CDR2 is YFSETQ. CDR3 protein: CASSLGLAGVSYNEQFF. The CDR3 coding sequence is TGCGCCAGCAGCCTCGGACTAGCGGGGGTCTCCTACAATGAGCAGTTCTTC.

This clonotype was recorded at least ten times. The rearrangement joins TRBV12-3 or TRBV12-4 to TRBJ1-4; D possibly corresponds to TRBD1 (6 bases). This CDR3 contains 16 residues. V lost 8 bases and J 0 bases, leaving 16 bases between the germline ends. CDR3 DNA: TGTGCCAGCCAACGCAAGGGGGGAACAACTAATGAAAAACTGTTTTTT. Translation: CASQRKGGTTNEKLFF.

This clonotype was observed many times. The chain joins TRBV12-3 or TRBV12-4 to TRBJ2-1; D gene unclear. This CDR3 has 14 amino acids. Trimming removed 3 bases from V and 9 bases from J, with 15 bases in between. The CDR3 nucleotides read TGTGCCAGCAGTTTGGTATTTCCTCCTACTGAGCAGTTCTTC. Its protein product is CASSLVFPPTEQFF.

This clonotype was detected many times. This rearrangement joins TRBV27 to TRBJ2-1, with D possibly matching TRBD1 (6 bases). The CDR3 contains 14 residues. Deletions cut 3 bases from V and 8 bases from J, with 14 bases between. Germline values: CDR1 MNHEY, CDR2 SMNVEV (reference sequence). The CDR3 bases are TGTGCCAGCAGTTTTCCCACAGGGTTGGATGAGCAGTTCTTC. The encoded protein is CASSFPTGLDEQFF.

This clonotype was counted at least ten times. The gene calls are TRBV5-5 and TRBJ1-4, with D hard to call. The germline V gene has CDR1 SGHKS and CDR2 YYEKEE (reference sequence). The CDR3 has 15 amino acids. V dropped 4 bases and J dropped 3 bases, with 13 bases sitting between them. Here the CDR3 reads CASSGYSSSNEKLFF. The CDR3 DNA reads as TGTGCCAGCAGCGGGTACAGTTCTTCTAATGAAAAACTGTTTTTT.

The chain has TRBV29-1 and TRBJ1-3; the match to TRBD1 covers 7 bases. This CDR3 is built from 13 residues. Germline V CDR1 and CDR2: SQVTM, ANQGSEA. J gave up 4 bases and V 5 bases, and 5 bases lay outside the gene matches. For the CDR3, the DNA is TGCAGCGTTCTACAGGGGTACGGAAACACCATATATTTT. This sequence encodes CSVLQGYGNTIYF.

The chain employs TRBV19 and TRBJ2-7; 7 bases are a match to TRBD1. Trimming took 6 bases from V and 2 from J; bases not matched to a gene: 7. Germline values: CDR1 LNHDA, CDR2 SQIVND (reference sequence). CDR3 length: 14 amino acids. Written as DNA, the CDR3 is TGTGCCAGTAGCAAAGGGGGCGGCACCTACGAGCAGTACTTC. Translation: CASSKGGGTYEQYF.

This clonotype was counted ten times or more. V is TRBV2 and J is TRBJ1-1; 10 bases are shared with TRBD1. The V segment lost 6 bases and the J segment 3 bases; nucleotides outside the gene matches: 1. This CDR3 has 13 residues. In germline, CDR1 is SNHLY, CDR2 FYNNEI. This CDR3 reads CASRGQGYTEAFF. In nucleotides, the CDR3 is TGTGCCAGCAGGGGACAGGGGTACACTGAAGCTTTCTTT.

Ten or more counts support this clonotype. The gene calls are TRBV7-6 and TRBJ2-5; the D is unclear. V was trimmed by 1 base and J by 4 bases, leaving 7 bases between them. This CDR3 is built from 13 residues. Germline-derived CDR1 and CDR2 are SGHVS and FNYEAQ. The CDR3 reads CASSLGVGETQYF. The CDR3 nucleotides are TGTGCCAGCAGCTTAGGCGTCGGAGAGACCCAGTACTTC.

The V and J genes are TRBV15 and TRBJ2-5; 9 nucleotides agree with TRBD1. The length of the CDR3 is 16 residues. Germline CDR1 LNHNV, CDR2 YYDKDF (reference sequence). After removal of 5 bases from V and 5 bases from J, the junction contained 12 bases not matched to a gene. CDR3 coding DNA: TGTGCCACCAGCGGATGGGACCTTGGGACAGGGGAGACCCAGTACTTC. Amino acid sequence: CATSGWDLGTGETQYF.

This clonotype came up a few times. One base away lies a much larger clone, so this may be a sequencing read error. The CDR3 nucleotides are TGTGCCTGGAGCGCCGGGACAGGGGAATGGAAAGGGAACACTGAAGCTTTCTTT. Translated, it gives CAWSAGTGEWKGNTEAFF. The rearrangement links TRBV30 to TRBJ1-1; 10 bases are shared with TRBD1. Germline assignment: CDR1 GTSNPN and CDR2 SVGIG (reference sequence). J was trimmed by 1 base and V by 3 bases; bases with no gene match: 14. There are 18 residues in the CDR3.

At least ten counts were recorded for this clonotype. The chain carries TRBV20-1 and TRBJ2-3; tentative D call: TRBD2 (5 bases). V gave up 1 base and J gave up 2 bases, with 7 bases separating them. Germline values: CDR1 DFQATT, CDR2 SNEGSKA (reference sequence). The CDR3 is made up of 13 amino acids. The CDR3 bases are TGCAGTGCTAGAGGACTATCCACAGATACGCAGTATTTT. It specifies CSARGLSTDTQYF.

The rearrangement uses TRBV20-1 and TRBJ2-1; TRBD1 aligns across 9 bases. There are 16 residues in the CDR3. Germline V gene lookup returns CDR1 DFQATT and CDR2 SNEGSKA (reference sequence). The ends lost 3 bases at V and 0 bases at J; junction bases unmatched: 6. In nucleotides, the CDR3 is TGCAGTGCTAGTCCCGGGACAGGGTTCTCCTACAATGAGCAGTTCTTC. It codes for CSASPGTGFSYNEQFF.

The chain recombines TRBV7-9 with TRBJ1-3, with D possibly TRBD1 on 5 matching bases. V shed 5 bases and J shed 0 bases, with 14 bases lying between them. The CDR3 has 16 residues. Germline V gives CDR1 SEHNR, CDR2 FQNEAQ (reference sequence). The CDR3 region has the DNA TGTGCCAGCAGCCTCACAGGTACCTACTCTGGAAACACCATATATTTT. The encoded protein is CASSLTGTYSGNTIYF.

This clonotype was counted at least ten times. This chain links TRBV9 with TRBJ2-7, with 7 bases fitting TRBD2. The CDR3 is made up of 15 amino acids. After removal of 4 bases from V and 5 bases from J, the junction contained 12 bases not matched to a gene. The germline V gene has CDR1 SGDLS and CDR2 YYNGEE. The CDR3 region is CASSTLAGVAHEQYF. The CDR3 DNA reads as TGTGCCAGCAGCACTTTGGCGGGAGTGGCCCACGAGCAGTACTTC.

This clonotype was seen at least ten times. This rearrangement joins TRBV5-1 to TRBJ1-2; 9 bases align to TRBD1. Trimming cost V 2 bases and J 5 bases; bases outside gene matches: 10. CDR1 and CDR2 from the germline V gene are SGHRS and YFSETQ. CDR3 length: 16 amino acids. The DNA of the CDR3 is TGCGCCAGCAGCTTCACCGGGACAGGGAAAGCGTATGGCTACACCTTC. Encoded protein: CASSFTGTGKAYGYTF. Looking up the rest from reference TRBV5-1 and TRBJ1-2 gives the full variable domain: KAGVTQTPRYLIKTRGQQVTLSCSPISGHRSVSWYQQTPGQGLQFLFEYFSETQRNKGNFPGRFSGRQFSNSRSEMNVSTLELGDSALYLCASSFTGTGKAYGYTFGSGTRLTVV.

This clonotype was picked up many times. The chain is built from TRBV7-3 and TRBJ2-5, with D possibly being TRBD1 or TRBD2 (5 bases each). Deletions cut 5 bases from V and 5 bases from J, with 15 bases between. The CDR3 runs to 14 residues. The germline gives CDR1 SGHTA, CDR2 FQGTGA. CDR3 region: CASSPRGPLETQYF. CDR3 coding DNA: TGTGCCAGCAGCCCCCGGGGCCCCCTGGAGACCCAGTACTTC.